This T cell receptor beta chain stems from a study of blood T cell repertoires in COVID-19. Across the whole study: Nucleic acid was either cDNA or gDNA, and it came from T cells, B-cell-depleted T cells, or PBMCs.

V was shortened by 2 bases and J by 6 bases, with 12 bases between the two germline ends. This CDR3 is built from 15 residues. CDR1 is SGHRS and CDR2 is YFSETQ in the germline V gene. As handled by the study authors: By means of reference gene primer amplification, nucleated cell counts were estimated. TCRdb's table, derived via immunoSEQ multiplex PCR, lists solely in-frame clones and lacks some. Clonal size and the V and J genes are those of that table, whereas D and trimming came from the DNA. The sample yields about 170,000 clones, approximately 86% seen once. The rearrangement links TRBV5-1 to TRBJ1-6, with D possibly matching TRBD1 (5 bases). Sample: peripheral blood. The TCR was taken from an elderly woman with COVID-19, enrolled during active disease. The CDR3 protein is CASSFGHLLNSPLHF. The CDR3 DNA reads TGCGCCAGCAGCTTTGGACACCTTCTTAATTCACCCCTCCACTTT.